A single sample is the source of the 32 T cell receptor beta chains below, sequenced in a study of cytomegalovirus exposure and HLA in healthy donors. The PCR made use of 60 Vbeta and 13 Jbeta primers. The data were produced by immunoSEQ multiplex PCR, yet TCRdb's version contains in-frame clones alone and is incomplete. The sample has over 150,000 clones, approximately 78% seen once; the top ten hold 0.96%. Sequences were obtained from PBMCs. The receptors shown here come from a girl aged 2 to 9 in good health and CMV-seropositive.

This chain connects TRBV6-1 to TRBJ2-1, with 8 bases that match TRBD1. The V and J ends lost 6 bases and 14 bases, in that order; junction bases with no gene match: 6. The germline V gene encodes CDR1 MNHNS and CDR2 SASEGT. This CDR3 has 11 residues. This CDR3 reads CASSLDRGEFF. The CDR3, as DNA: TGTGCCAGCAGCTTAGACAGGGGCGAGTTCTTC.

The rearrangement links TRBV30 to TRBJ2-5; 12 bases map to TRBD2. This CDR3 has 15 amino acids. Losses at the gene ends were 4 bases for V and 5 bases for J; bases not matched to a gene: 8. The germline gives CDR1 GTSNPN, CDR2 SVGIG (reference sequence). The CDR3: CAWIPTSGRLETQYF. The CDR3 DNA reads TGTGCCTGGATTCCGACTAGCGGGAGATTGGAGACCCAGTACTTC. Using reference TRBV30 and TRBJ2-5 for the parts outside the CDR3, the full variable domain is SQTIHQWPATLVQPVGSPLSLECTVEGTSNPNLYWYRQAAGRGLQLLFYSVGIGQISSEVPQNLSASRPQDRQFILSSKKLLLSDSGFYLCAWIPTSGRLETQYFGPGTRLLVL.

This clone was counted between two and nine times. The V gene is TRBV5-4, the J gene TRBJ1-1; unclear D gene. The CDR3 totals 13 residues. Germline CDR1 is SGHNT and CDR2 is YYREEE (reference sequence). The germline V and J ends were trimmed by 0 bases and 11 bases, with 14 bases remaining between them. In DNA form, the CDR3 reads TGTGCCAGCAGCTTGGAATCTCGGGGTGAGGCTTTCTTT. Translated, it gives CASSLESRGEAFF.

The CDR3 protein is CASSLGQADTQYF. DNA for the CDR3: TGTGCCAGCAGCTTAGGGCAGGCCGATACGCAGTATTTT. The chain couples TRBV7-9 to TRBJ2-3; D gene uncertain. Trimming removed 1 base from V and 6 bases from J, with 8 bases in between. CDR3 length: 13 residues. CDR1 is SEHNR and CDR2 is FQNEAQ in the germline V gene (reference sequence).

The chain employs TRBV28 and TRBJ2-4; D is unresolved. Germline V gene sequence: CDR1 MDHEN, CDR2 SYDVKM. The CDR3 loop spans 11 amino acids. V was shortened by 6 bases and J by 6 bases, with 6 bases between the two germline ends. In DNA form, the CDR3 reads TGTGCCAGCAGAACTATAAACATTCAGTACTTC. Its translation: CASRTINIQYF.

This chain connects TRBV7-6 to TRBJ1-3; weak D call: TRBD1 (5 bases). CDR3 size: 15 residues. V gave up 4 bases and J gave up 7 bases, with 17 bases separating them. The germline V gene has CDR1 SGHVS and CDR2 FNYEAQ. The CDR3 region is CASSSGTGIGNTIYF. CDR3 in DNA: TGTGCCAGCAGCTCCGGGACTGGAATCGGGAACACCATATATTTT.

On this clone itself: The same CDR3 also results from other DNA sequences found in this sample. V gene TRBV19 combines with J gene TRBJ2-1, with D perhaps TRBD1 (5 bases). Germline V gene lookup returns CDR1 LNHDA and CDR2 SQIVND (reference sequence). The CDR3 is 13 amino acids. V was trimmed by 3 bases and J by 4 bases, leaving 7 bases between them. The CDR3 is CASSMGLYNEQFF. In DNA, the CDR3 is TGTGCCAGTAGTATGGGGCTGTACAATGAGCAGTTCTTC.

The CDR3 DNA sequence: TGTGCCAGCATCTCCCCCGGGACAGATGCCTACGAGCAGTACTTC. This gives the protein CASISPGTDAYEQYF. The rearrangement uses TRBV28 and TRBJ2-7, with 7 bases identical to TRBD1. V was clipped by 7 bases and J by 2 bases; unmatched bases: 11. CDR3 length equals 15 residues. CDR1 is MDHEN and CDR2 is SYDVKM in the germline V gene.

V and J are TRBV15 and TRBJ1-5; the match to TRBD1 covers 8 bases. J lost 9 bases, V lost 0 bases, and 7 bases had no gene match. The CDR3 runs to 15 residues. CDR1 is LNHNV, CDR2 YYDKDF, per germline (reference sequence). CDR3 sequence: CATSRDTGGGWPQHF. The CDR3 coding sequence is TGTGCCACCAGCAGAGATACAGGGGGTGGGTGGCCCCAGCATTTT.

The CDR3 here is CASSPLGQGASDEAFF. The DNA for the CDR3 is TGTGCCAGCTCACCACTGGGACAGGGGGCGTCTGATGAAGCTTTCTTT. The rearrangement uses TRBV18 and TRBJ1-1, with TRBD1 identical over 12 bases. With 1 base clipped from V and 7 bases from J, the junction kept 7 bases outside the gene matches. CDR1 is KGHSH and CDR2 is LQKENI in the germline V gene. This CDR3 has 16 residues.

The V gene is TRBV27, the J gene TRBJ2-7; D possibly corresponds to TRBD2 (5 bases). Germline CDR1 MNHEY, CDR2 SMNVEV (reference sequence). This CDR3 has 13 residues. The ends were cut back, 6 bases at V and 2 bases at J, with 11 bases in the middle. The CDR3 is CASSQSGTYEQYF. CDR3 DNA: TGTGCCAGCAGCCAGAGCGGAACCTACGAGCAGTACTTC.

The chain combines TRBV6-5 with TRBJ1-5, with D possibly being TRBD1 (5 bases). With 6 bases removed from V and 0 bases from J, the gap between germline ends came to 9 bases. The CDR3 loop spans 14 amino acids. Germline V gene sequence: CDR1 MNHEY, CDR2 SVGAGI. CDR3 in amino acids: CASSRQYSNQPQHF. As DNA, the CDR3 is TGTGCCAGCAGCCGACAGTATAGCAATCAGCCCCAGCATTTT.

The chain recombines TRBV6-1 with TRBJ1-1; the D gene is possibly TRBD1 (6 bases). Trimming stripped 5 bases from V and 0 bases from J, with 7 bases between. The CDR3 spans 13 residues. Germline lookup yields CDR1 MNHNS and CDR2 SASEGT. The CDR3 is CASSQGMNTEAFF. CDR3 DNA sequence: TGTGCCAGCAGTCAGGGGATGAACACTGAAGCTTTCTTT.

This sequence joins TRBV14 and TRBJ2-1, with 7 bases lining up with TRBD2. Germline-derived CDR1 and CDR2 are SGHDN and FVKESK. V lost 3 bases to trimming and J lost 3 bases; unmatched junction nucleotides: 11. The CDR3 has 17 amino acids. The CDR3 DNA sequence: TGTGCCAGCAGCCACTATGGGGGGGAGGGAGACTACAATGAGCAGTTCTTC. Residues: CASSHYGGEGDYNEQFF.

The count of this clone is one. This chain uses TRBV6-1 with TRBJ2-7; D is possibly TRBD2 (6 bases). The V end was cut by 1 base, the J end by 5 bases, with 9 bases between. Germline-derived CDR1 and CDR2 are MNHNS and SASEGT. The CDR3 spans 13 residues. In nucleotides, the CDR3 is TGTGCCAGCAGTGAAGGACTAGTCGACGAGCAGTACTTC. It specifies CASSEGLVDEQYF.

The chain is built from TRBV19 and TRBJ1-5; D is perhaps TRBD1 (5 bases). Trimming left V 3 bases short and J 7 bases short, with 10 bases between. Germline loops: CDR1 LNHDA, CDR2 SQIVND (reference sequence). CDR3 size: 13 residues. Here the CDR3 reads CASSILGVQPQHF. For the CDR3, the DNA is TGTGCCAGTAGTATTTTAGGGGTACAGCCCCAGCATTTT. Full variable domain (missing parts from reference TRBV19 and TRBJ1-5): DGGITQSPKYLFRKEGQNVTLSCEQNLNHDAMYWYRQDPGQGLRLIYYSQIVNDFQKGDIAEGYSVSREKKESFPLTVTSAQKNPTAFYLCASSILGVQPQHFGDGTRLSIL.

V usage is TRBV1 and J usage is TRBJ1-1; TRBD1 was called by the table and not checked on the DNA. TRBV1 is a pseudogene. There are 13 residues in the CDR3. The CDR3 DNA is TGCACCAGCAGCCTGACAGGGGGCACTGAAGCTTTCTTT. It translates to CTSSLTGGTEAFF.

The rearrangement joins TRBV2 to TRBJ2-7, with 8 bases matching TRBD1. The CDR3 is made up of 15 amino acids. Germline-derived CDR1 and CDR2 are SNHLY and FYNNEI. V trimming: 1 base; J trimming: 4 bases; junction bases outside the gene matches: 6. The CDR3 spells CASSEGPGQVYEQYF. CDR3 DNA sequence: TGTGCCAGCAGTGAAGGGCCGGGACAGGTTTACGAGCAGTACTTC.

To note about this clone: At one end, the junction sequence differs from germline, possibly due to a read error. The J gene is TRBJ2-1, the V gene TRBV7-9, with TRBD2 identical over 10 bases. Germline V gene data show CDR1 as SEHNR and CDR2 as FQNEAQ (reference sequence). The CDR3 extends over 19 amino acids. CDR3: CSSSSRGLAPKRAHNEQFF. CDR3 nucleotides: TGTTCCAGCAGCTCTAGGGGACTAGCGCCCAAGAGAGCCCACAATGAGCAGTTCTTC.

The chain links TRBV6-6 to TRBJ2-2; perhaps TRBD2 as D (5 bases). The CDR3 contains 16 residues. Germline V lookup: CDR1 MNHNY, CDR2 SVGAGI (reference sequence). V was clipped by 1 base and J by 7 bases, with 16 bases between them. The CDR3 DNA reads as TGTGCCAGCAGTTACTATGGGCTAAGCGAGGGCGGGGAGCTGTTTTTT. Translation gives CASSYYGLSEGGELFF.

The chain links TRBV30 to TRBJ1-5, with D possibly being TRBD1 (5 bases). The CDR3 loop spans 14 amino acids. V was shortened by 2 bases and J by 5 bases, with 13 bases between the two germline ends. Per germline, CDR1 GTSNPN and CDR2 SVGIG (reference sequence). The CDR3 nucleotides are TGTGCCTGGAGTAGCAGGGAAGTCTATCAGCCCCAGCATTTT. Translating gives CAWSSREVYQPQHF.

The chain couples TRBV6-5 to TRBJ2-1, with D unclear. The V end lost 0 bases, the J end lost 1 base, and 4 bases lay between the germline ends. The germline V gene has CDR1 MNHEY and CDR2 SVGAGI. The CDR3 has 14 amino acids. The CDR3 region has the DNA TGTGCCAGCAGTTACTCGAGTTCCTACAATGAGCAGTTCTTC. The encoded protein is CASSYSSSYNEQFF.

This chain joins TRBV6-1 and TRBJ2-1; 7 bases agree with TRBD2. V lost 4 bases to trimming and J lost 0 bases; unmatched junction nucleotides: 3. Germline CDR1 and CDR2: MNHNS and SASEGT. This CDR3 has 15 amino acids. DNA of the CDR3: TGTGCCAGCAGTGTTCCTAGCGGCTCCTACAATGAGCAGTTCTTC. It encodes CASSVPSGSYNEQFF.

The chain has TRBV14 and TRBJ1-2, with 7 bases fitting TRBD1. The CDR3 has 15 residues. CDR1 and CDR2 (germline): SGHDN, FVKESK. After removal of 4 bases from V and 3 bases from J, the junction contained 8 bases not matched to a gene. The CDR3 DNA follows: TGTGCCAGCAGCCGCGACAGGGCACAGGACTATGGCTACACCTTC. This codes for CASSRDRAQDYGYTF.

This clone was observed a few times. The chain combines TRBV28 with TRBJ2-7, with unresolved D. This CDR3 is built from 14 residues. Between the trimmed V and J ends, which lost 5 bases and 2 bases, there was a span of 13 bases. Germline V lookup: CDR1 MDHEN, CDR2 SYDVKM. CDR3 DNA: TGTGCCAGCAGTGGTCCCGGTGGGCCCTACGAGCAGTACTTC. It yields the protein CASSGPGGPYEQYF.

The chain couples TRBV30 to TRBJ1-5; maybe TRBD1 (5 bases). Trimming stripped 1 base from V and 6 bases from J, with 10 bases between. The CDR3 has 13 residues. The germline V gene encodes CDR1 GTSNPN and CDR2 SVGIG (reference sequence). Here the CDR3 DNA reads TGTGCCTGGAGTGGGCAGGGTGGTCAGCCCCAGCATTTT. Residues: CAWSGQGGQPQHF.

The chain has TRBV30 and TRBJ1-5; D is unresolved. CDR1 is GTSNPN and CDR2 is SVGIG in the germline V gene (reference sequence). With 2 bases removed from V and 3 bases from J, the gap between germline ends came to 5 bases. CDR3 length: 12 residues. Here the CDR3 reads CAWSRVNQPQHF. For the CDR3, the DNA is TGTGCCTGGAGTCGGGTCAATCAGCCCCAGCATTTT.

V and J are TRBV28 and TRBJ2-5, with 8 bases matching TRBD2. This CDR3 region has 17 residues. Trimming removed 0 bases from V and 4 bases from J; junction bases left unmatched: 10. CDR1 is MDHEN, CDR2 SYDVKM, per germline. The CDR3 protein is CASSLCGRADDGETQYF. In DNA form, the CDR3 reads TGTGCCAGCAGTTTATGCGGGAGGGCCGACGATGGAGAGACCCAGTACTTC.

The CDR3 sequence is CASSLTRTSRETQYF. In nucleotides, the CDR3 is TGTGCCAGCAGCTTAACCCGGACTAGCAGAGAGACCCAGTACTTC. The genes are TRBV7-9 and TRBJ2-5; 8 positions match TRBD2. The CDR3 is 15 residues long. Germline CDR1 reads SEHNR; CDR2 reads FQNEAQ (reference sequence). The V segment lost 2 bases and the J segment 4 bases; nucleotides outside the gene matches: 6.

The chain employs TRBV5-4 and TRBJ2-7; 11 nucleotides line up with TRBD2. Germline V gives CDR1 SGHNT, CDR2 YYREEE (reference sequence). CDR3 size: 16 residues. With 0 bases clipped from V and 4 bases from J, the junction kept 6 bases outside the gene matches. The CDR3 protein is CASSLAGASGRYEQYF. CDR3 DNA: TGTGCCAGCAGCTTGGCGGGGGCTAGCGGGAGGTACGAGCAGTACTTC.

The CDR3 nucleotides read TGTGCCAGCAGTCTTAGTCACCGCACAGATACGCAGTATTTT. Protein sequence: CASSLSHRTDTQYF. The chain has TRBV27 and TRBJ2-3; D is undetermined. The CDR3 consists of 14 residues. Germline CDR1 is MNHEY and CDR2 is SMNVEV (reference sequence). Trimming stripped 5 bases from V and 1 base from J, with 10 bases between.

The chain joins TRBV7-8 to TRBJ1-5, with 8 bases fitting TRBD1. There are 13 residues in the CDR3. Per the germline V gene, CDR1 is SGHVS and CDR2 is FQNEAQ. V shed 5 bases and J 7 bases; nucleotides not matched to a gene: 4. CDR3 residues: CASSRQGRQPQHF. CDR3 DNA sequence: TGTGCCAGCAGCAGACAGGGGAGGCAGCCCCAGCATTTT.